Listed below are T cell receptor beta chains from one sample, sequenced in a study of shared clonotypes between healthy human individuals. Profiling relied on immunoSEQ multiplex PCR, and the TCRdb table lists in-frame clones only, not all of them. The sample has over 2 million clones, approximately 94% seen once. Sequencing used naive CD8+ T cells sorted from blood. The receptors originated from a man aged 18 to 30 in good health. The CDR3 runs from the conserved cysteine through the conserved F or W. Each record gives: clone size, D gene, V gene, J gene, CDR3 protein, CDR3 DNA. A D gene is named only where the DNA matches it firmly. Clone size, where shown, is once, few, many, or a class for clones that have expanded.

clone size: -; D gene: TRBD1; V gene: TRBV4-1; J gene: TRBJ2-5; CDR3 protein: CASSQGGIGGFQETQYF; CDR3 DNA: TGCGCCAGCAGCCAAGGGGGAATAGGGGGCTTCCAAGAGACCCAGTACTTC
clone size: -; D gene: TRBD1; V gene: TRBV5-4; J gene: TRBJ1-2; CDR3 protein: CASRDRGYGYTF; CDR3 DNA: TGTGCCAGTCGGGACAGGGGTTATGGCTACACCTTC
clone size: -; D gene: TRBD1; V gene: TRBV29-1; J gene: TRBJ2-5; CDR3 protein: CSVGTGTETQYF; CDR3 DNA: TGCAGCGTGGGGACAGGGACAGAGACCCAGTACTTC
clone size: -; D gene: -; V gene: TRBV5-1; J gene: TRBJ2-3; CDR3 protein: CASSLGTLHGPDTQYF; CDR3 DNA: TGCGCCAGCAGCTTGGGGACTCTGCATGGCCCAGATACGCAGTATTTT
clone size: -; D gene: -; V gene: TRBV29-1; J gene: TRBJ2-6; CDR3 protein: CSVRGDTGPMVSGANVLTF; CDR3 DNA: TGCAGCGTGAGAGGGGACACAGGCCCGATGGTCTCTGGGGCCAACGTCCTGACTTTC
clone size: once; D gene: -; V gene: TRBV13; J gene: TRBJ2-7; CDR3 protein: CASSDTVNYEQYF; CDR3 DNA: TGTGCCAGCAGCGATACAGTAAACTACGAGCAGTACTTC
clone size: once; D gene: -; V gene: TRBV2; J gene: TRBJ2-1; CDR3 protein: CASSEMGSSYNEQFF; CDR3 DNA: TGTGCCAGCAGTGAGATGGGGAGCTCCTACAATGAGCAGTTCTTC
clone size: -; D gene: -; V gene: TRBV11-2; J gene: TRBJ2-3; CDR3 protein: CASSLGERDTQYF; CDR3 DNA: TGTGCCAGCAGCTTAGGGGAGCGGGATACGCAGTATTTT
clone size: -; D gene: TRBD1; V gene: TRBV7-9; J gene: TRBJ2-1; CDR3 protein: CASSPTGGGEQFF; CDR3 DNA: TGTGCCAGCAGCCCGACAGGGGGGGGTGAGCAGTTCTTC
clone size: once; D gene: TRBD1; V gene: TRBV11-2; J gene: TRBJ1-4; CDR3 protein: CASSFGFNNRGNEKLFF; CDR3 DNA: TGTGCCAGCAGCTTCGGGTTTAATAACAGGGGGAATGAAAAACTGTTTTTT